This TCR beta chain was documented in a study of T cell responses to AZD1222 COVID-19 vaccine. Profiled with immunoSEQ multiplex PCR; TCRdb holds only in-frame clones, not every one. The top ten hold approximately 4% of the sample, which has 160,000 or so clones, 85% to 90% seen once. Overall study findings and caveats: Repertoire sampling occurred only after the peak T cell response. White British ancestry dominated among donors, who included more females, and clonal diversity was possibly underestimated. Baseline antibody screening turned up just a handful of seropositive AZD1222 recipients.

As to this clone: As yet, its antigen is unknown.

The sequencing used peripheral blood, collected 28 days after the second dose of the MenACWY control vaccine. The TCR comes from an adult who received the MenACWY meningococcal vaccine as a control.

The CDR3 is CASSAPLRQGRNSPLHF. The CDR3 bases are TGTGCCAGCAGTGCTCCCCTCCGACAGGGGAGAAATTCACCCCTCCACTTT. This chain connects TRBV28 to TRBJ1-6, with 8 positions matching TRBD1. CDR1 is MDHEN, CDR2 SYDVKM, per germline. With V trimmed by 5 bases and J by 7 bases, 13 bases remained unmatched. CDR3 size: 17 residues. Combining the CDR3 with reference TRBV28 and TRBJ1-6 gives the whole variable domain DVKVTQSSRYLVKRTGEKVFLECVQDMDHENMFWYRQDPGLGLRLIYFSYDVKMKEKGDIPEGYSVSREKKERFSLILESASTNQTSMYLCASSAPLRQGRNSPLHFGNGTRLTVT.